This is a list of T cell receptor beta chains from one sample in a study of blood T cell repertoires in COVID-19. The data were produced by immunoSEQ multiplex PCR, yet TCRdb's version contains in-frame clones alone and is incomplete. The profile shows 95,000 to 150,000 clones, roughly three quarters of them singletons. Sequences were obtained from peripheral blood. These TCRs come from a human donor in a cohort sampled during active COVID-19. Each CDR3 is given with its conserved first and last residue. Fields, in order: D gene, J gene, V gene, clone size, CDR3 protein, CDR3 DNA. D genes are given only for firm matches. Size is omitted from some rows. Given values are once, few, many or a class for expanded clones.

>-|TRBJ2-1|TRBV18|-
CASSPTPPRYNEQFF
TGTGCCAGCTCACCAACACCCCCGAGGTACAATGAGCAGTTCTTC
>-|TRBJ1-3|TRBV5-6|-
CASSIGTFVSGNTIYF
TGTGCCAGCAGCATTGGGACATTCGTCTCTGGAAACACCATATATTTT
>-|TRBJ1-4|TRBV2|-
CASSEGDTNNEKLFF
TGTGCCAGCAGTGAAGGGGACACCAATAATGAAAAACTGTTTTTT
>-|TRBJ1-1|TRBV6-5|-
CATSRDGGVFTEAFF
TGTGCCACCAGCCGGGACGGAGGGGTATTCACTGAAGCTTTCTTT
>-|TRBJ1-1|TRBV15|-
CATSREGRGAVTEAFF
TGTGCCACCAGCAGAGAAGGGCGGGGGGCAGTCACTGAAGCTTTCTTT
>TRBD1|TRBJ2-7|TRBV29-1|-
CSVTGGASYEQYF
TGCAGCGTGACAGGGGGCGCCTCCTACGAGCAGTACTTC
>-|TRBJ2-5|TRBV12-5|-
CASGWGVQEGGRETQYF
TGTGCTAGTGGTTGGGGCGTTCAGGAAGGTGGAAGGGAGACCCAGTACTTC
>-|TRBJ1-2|TRBV5-1|-
CASSLGGGNYGYTF
TGCGCCAGCAGCTTGGGTGGAGGAAACTATGGCTACACCTTC
>-|TRBJ1-5|TRBV6-1|-
CASSASSGSSLNQPQHF
TGTGCCAGCAGTGCCTCTTCTGGTTCCAGTCTCAATCAGCCCCAGCATTTT
>-|TRBJ2-7|TRBV7-9|-
CASSLRGTYEQYF
TGTGCCAGCAGCTTAAGGGGTACCTACGAGCAGTACTTC
>TRBD2|TRBJ2-7|TRBV5-1|-
CASSLALAGETYEQYF
TGCGCCAGCAGCTTGGCCTTAGCGGGAGAAACCTACGAGCAGTACTTC
>-|TRBJ1-1|TRBV5-8|once
CASSLTGGTEAFF
TGTGCCAGCAGCCTGACAGGAGGCACTGAAGCTTTCTTT
>-|TRBJ1-5|TRBV27|-
CASSLSGGANQPQHF
TGTGCCAGCAGTTTATCGGGGGGGGCAAATCAGCCCCAGCATTTT
>-|TRBJ2-1|TRBV6-5|-
CASSYAEGYYNEQFF
TGTGCCAGCAGTTACGCCGAGGGCTACTACAATGAGCAGTTCTTC
>TRBD2|TRBJ2-7|TRBV5-6|once
CASSLEAGSSYEQYF
TGTGCCAGCAGCTTGGAAGCGGGGAGCTCCTACGAGCAGTACTTC
>TRBD1|TRBJ1-2|TRBV9|-
CASSVGQGLYGYTF
TGTGCCAGCAGCGTTGGACAGGGCCTCTATGGCTACACCTTC
>-|TRBJ2-7|TRBV5-1|-
CASSPPGHYEQYF
TGCGCCAGCTCACCCCCGGGACACTACGAGCAGTACTTC
>-|TRBJ1-4|TRBV6-6|-
CASGGYSNEKLFF
TGTGCCAGCGGCGGCTATTCTAATGAAAAACTGTTTTTT
>-|TRBJ1-5|TRBV6-1|-
CASSDRGYSNQPQHF
TGTGCCAGCAGTGACCGGGGTTATAGCAATCAGCCCCAGCATTTT
>-|TRBJ1-5|TRBV27|-
CASSFVGGSGNQPQHF
TGTGCCAGCAGTTTTGTAGGGGGTTCGGGCAATCAGCCCCAGCATTTT
>-|TRBJ1-1|TRBV19|-
CASSARASNTEAFF
TGTGCCAGTAGCGCCAGGGCTTCGAACACTGAAGCTTTCTTT
>-|TRBJ1-1|TRBV5-6|-
CASIPGGVGTEAFF
TGTGCCAGCATCCCTGGGGGGGTGGGCACTGAAGCTTTCTTT
>-|TRBJ1-1|TRBV6-5|-
CATQVWSDTEAFF
TGTGCCACCCAGGTTTGGTCGGACACTGAAGCTTTCTTT
>TRBD1|TRBJ2-3|TRBV14|-
CASSPTGGADTQYF
TGTGCCAGCAGCCCAACAGGGGGCGCAGATACGCAGTATTTT
>TRBD1|TRBJ2-5|TRBV25-1|-
CASSQGAVETQYF
TGTGCCAGCAGCCAGGGGGCGGTAGAGACCCAGTACTTC
>TRBD2|TRBJ2-3|TRBV18|-
CASSPQEAGSTDTQYF
TGTGCCAGCTCACCCCAAGAAGCGGGGAGCACAGATACGCAGTATTTT
>-|TRBJ1-1|TRBV27|-
CASSLGPGIAFF
TGTGCCAGCAGTTTAGGTCCAGGGATAGCTTTCTTT
>TRBD1|TRBJ2-3|TRBV13|-
CASSLKGQGTDTQYF
TGTGCCAGCAGCTTAAAGGGACAGGGAACAGATACGCAGTATTTT
>TRBD1|TRBJ1-1|TRBV3-1/TRBV3-2|-
CASSQGTGVDTEAFF
TGTGCCAGCAGCCAGGGGACAGGGGTGGACACTGAAGCTTTCTTT
>TRBD1|TRBJ1-4|TRBV5-6|once
CASRIQGEGEKLFF
TGTGCCAGCAGGATACAGGGGGAGGGTGAAAAACTGTTTTTT
>TRBD1|TRBJ2-2|TRBV18|-
CASSPGQANTGELFF
TGTGCCAGCTCTCCCGGACAGGCGAACACCGGGGAGCTGTTTTTT